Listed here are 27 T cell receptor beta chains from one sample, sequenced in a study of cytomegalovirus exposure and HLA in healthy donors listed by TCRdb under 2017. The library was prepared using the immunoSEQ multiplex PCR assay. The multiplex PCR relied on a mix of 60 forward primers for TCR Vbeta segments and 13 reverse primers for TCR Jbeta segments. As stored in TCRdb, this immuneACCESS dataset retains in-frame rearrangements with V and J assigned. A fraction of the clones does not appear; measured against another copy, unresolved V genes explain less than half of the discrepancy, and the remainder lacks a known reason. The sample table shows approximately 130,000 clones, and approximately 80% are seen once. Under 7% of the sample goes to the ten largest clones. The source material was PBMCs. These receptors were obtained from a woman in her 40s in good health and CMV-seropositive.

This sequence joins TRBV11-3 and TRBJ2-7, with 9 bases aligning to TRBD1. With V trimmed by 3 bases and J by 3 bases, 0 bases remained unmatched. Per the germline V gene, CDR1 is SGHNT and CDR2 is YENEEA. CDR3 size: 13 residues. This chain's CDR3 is CASSLTGGYEQYF. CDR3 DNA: TGTGCCAGCAGCTTGACAGGGGGCTACGAGCAGTACTTC.

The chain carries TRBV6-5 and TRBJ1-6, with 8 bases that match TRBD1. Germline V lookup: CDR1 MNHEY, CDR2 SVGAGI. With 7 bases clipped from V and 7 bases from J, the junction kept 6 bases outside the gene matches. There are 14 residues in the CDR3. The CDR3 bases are TGTGCCAGCACGTCGACAGGGGACAATTCACCCCTCCACTTT. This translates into CASTSTGDNSPLHF.

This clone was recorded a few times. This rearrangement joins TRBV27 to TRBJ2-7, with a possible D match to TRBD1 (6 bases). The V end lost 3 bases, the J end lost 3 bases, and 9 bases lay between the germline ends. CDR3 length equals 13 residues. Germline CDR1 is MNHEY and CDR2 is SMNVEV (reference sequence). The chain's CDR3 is CASSFRDNYEQYF. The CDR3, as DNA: TGTGCCAGCAGTTTCCGGGACAACTACGAGCAGTACTTC.

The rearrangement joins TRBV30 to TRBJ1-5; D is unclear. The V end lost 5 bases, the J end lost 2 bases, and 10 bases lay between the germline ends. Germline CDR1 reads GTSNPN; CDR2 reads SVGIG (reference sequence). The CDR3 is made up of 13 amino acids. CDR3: CAWGLGGNQPQHF. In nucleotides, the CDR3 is TGTGCCTGGGGCCTTGGAGGCAATCAGCCCCAGCATTTT.

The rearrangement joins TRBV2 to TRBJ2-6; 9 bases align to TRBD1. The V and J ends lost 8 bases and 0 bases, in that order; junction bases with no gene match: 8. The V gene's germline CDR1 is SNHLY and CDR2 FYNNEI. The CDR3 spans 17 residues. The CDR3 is CASEGQGLPSGANVLTF. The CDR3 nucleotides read TGTGCCAGCGAAGGACAGGGGCTCCCCTCTGGGGCCAACGTCCTGACTTTC.

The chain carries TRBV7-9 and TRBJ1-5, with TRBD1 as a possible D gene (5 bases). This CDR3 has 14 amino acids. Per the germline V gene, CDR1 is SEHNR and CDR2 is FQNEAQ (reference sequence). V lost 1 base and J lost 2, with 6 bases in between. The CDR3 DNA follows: TGTGCCAGCAGCTTAGTGGGGCGCAATCAGCCCCAGCATTTT. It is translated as CASSLVGRNQPQHF. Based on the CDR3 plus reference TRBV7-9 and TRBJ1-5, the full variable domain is DTGVSQNPRHKITKRGQNVTFRCDPISEHNRLYWYRQTLGQGPEFLTYFQNEAQLEKSRLLSDRFSAERPKGSFSTLEIQRTEQGDSAMYLCASSLVGRNQPQHFGDGTRLSIL.

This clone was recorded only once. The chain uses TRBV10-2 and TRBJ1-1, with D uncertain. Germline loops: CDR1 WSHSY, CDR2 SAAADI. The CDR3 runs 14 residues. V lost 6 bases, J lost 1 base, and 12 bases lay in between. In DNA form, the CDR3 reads TGCGCCAGCAGCATTAAAGCAGGGAACACTGAAGCTTTCTTT. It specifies CASSIKAGNTEAFF.

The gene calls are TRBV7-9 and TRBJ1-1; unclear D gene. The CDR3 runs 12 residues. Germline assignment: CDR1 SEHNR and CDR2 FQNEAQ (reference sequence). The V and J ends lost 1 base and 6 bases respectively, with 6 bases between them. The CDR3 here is CASSLVTAEAFF. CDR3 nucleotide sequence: TGTGCCAGCAGCTTAGTTACAGCTGAAGCTTTCTTT. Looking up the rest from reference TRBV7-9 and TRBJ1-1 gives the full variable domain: DTGVSQNPRHKITKRGQNVTFRCDPISEHNRLYWYRQTLGQGPEFLTYFQNEAQLEKSRLLSDRFSAERPKGSFSTLEIQRTEQGDSAMYLCASSLVTAEAFFGQGTRLTVV.

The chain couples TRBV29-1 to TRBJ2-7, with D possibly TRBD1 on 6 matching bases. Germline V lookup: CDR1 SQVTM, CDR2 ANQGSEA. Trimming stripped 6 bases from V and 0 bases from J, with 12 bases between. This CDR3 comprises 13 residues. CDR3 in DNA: TGCAGCGTGTACAGGGATTCCTCCTACGAGCAGTACTTC. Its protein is CSVYRDSSYEQYF.

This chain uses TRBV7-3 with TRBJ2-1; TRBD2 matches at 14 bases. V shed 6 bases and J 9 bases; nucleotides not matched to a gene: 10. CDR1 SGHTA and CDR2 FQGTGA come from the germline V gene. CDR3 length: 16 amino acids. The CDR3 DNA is TGTGCCAGCAGTCTCTTAGGGACTAGCGGGAGTAGTGAGCAGTTCTTC. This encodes CASSLLGTSGSSEQFF.

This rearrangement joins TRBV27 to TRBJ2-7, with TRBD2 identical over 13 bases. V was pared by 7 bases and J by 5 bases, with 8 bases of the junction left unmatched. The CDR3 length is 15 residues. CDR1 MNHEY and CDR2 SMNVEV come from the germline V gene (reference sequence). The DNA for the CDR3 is TGTGCCAGCACCTCACTAGCGGGAGGGCCCCACGAGCAGTACTTC. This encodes CASTSLAGGPHEQYF.

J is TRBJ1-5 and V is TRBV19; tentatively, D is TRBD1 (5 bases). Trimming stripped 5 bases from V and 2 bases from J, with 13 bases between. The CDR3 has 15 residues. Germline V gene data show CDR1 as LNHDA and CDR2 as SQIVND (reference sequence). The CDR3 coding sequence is TGTGCCAGTAGTCCGACGGGGGGTGGCAATCAGCCCCAGCATTTT. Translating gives CASSPTGGGNQPQHF.

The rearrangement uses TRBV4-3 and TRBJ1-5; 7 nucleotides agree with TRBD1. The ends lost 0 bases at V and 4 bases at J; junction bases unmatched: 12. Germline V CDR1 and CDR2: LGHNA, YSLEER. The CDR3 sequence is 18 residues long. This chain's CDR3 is CASSQDPTPGGLNQPQHF. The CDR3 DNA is TGCGCCAGCAGCCAAGATCCAACCCCAGGGGGGCTGAATCAGCCCCAGCATTTT.

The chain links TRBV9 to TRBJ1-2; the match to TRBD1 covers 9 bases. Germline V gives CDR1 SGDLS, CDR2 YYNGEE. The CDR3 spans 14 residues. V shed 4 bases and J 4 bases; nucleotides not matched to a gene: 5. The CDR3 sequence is CASSTATGGYGYTF. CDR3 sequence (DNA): TGTGCCAGCAGCACTGCGACAGGGGGCTATGGCTACACCTTC.

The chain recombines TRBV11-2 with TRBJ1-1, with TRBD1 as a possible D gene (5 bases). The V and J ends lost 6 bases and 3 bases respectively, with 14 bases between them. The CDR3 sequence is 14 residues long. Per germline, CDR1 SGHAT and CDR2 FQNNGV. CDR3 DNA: TGTGCCAGCAGGCCAGGGTTTTCGGACACTGAAGCTTTCTTT. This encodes CASRPGFSDTEAFF.

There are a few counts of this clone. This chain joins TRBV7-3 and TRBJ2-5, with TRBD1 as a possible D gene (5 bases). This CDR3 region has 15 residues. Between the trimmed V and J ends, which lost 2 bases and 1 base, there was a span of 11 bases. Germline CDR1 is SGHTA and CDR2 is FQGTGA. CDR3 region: CASSLALTVQETQYF. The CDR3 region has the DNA TGTGCCAGCAGCTTAGCCCTGACAGTCCAAGAGACCCAGTACTTC.

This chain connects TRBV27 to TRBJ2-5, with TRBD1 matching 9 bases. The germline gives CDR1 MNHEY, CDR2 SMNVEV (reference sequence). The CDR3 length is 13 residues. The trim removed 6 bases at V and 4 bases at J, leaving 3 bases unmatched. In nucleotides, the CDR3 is TGTGCCAGCAGAGGACAGGGGAGAGAGACCCAGTACTTC. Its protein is CASRGQGRETQYF.

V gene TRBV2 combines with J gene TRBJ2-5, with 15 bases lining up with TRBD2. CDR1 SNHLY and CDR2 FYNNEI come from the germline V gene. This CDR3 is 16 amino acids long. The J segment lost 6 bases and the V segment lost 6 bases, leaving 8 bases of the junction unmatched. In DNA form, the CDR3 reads TGTGCCAGCAGAGGGACTAGCGGGGGGCCCAATAAGACCCAGTACTTC. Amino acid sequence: CASRGTSGGPNKTQYF.

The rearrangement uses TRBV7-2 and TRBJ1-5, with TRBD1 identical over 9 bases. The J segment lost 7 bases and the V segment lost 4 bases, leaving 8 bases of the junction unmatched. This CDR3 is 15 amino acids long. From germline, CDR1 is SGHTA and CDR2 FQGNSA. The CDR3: CASSYGTGLAQPQHF. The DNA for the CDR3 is TGTGCCAGCAGCTACGGGACAGGGCTTGCGCAGCCCCAGCATTTT.

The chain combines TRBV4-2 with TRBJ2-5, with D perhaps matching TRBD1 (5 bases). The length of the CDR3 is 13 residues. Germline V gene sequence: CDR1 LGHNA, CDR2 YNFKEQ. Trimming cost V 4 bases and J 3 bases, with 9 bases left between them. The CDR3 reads CASSRLGEETQYF. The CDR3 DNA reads TGTGCCAGCAGCCGCCTAGGGGAAGAGACCCAGTACTTC.

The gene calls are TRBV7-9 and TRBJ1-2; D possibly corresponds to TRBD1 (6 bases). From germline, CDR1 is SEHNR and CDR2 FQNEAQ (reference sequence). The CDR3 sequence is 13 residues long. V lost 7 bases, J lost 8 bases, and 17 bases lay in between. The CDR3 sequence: CASTPGGAGGYTF. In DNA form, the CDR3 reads TGTGCCAGCACCCCGGGGGGCGCGGGAGGCTACACCTTC.

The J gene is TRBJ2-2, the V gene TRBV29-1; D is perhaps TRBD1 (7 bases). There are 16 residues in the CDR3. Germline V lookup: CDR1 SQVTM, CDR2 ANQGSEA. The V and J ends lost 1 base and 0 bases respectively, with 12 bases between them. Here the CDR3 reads CSVEGLRGANTGELFF. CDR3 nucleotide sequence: TGCAGCGTTGAAGGTCTCAGGGGGGCGAACACCGGGGAGCTGTTTTTT.

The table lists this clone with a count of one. The CDR3 here is CASSLTPGGAGQPQHF. The CDR3 DNA reads TGTGCCAGCAGTTTAACCCCGGGTGGCGCGGGACAGCCCCAGCATTTT. The chain has TRBV28 and TRBJ1-5, with D hard to call. The CDR3 is made up of 16 amino acids. Germline loops: CDR1 MDHEN, CDR2 SYDVKM. The V gene lost 2 bases and the J gene lost 7 bases, with 18 bases spanning the gap.

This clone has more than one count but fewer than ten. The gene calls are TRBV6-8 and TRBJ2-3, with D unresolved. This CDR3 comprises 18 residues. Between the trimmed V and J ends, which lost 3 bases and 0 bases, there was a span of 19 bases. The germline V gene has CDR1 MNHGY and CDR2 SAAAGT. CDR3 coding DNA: TGTGCCAGCAGTTATACGGAAACGCGGAGAAGTAGCACAGATACGCAGTATTTT. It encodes CASSYTETRRSSTDTQYF.

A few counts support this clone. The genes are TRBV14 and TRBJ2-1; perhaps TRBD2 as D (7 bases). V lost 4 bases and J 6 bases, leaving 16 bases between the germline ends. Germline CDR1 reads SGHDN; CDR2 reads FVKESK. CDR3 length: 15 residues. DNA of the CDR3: TGTGCCAGCAGCCTAACAGGAGGGGGGGGCAATGAGCAGTTCTTC. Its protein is CASSLTGGGGNEQFF. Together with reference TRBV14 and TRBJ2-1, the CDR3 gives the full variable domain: EAGVTQFPSHSVIEKGQTVTLRCDPISGHDNLYWYRRVMGKEIKFLLHFVKESKQDESGMPNNRFLAERTGGTYSTLKVQPAELEDSGVYFCASSLTGGGGNEQFFGPGTRLTVL.

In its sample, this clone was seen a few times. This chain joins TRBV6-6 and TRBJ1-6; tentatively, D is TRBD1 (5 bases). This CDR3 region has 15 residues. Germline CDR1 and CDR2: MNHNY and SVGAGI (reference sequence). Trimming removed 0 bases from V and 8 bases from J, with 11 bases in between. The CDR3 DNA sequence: TGTGCCAGCAGTTACTCCCGGCAGGGCGATTCACCCCTCCACTTT. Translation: CASSYSRQGDSPLHF.

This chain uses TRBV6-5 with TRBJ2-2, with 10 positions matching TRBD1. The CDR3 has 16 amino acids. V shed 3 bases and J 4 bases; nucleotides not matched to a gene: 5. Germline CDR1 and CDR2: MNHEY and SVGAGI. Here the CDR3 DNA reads TGTGCCAGCAGTTATCACGGGACAGGGGTCACCGGGGAGCTGTTTTTT. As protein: CASSYHGTGVTGELFF.